These T cell receptor beta chains were read from a single sample in a study of blood T cell repertoires in COVID-19. Produced via immunoSEQ multiplex PCR; TCRdb's table is partial and in-frame only. The data hold approximately 300,000 clones, with 70% to 90% observed a single time. The sample comprised PBMCs or T cells enriched from blood (not recorded which). The receptors were sampled from a woman aged 30 to 39 who had recovered from COVID-19. Each CDR3 is given with its conserved first and last residue. D genes are given only for firm matches. Only some rows state a clone size, as once, few, many or a class for expanded clones.

CASSKSTGYSNQPQHF TGTGCCAGCAGCAAATCGACAGGATATAGCAATCAGCCCCAGCATTTT TRBV21-1 - - TRBJ1-5
CASSPGWTGELFF TGCGCCAGCAGCCCAGGATGGACCGGGGAGCTGTTTTTT TRBV4-1 many - TRBJ2-2
CASSSLYRGANTGELFF TGTGCCAGCAGCAGCTTATATCGCGGGGCGAACACCGGGGAGCTGTTTTTT TRBV7-9 - - TRBJ2-2
CASSTAREGYTF TGTGCCAGTAGTACTGCCCGGGAAGGCTACACCTTC TRBV19 - - TRBJ1-2
CASSSSGLAGEMQYF TGTGCCAGTAGCTCCTCCGGACTAGCGGGAGAAATGCAGTATTTT TRBV19 once TRBD2 TRBJ2-3
CASRGQIYNSPLHF TGTGCCAGCAGGGGACAGATATATAATTCACCCCTCCACTTT TRBV27 - TRBD1 TRBJ1-6
CASTLRTGRDSPLHF TGTGCCAGCACCCTTCGGACAGGGAGAGATTCACCCCTCCACTTT TRBV5-5 - TRBD1 TRBJ1-6
CASSSWGGWAYEQYF TGTGCCAGCAGCTCCTGGGGAGGTTGGGCTTACGAGCAGTACTTC TRBV7-2 few - TRBJ2-7
CASSLRDRAKETQYF TGTGCCAGCAGTTTAAGAGACAGGGCAAAAGAGACCCAGTACTTC TRBV28 - TRBD1 TRBJ2-5
CASSFGTYEQYF TGTGCCAGCAGCTTCGGGACCTACGAGCAGTACTTC TRBV11-2 - - TRBJ2-7
CASSPGQESYGYTF TGTGCCAGCAGCCCGGGACAGGAATCGTATGGCTACACCTTC TRBV7-3 - TRBD1 TRBJ1-2
CASSRDIGTDTQYF TGTGCCAGCAGCCGGGACATTGGGACAGATACGCAGTATTTT TRBV28 - - TRBJ2-3
CASESPMAEVLNEQFF TGTGCCAGCGAATCACCGATGGCCGAGGTTCTCAATGAGCAGTTCTTC TRBV28 - - TRBJ2-1
CASSLTGEAFF TGCGCCAGCAGCTTGACAGGTGAAGCTTTCTTT TRBV5-1 - - TRBJ1-1
CASSTRGGGGYTF TGTGCCAGCAGCACAAGGGGGGGTGGAGGCTACACCTTC TRBV3-1/TRBV3-2 - - TRBJ1-2
CAISSSGQINTEAFF TGTGCCATCAGTTCCTCGGGACAGATAAACACTGAAGCTTTCTTT TRBV10-3 once TRBD1 TRBJ1-1
CASRGVAGGTDTQYF TGTGCCAGCAGGGGGGTAGCGGGAGGCACAGATACGCAGTATTTT TRBV28 - TRBD2 TRBJ2-3
CATTTGGVGYTF TGTGCCACCACTACAGGGGGCGTTGGCTACACCTTC TRBV10-3 few TRBD1 TRBJ1-2
CAWSVRDNEQFF TGTGCCTGGAGTGTGAGGGACAATGAGCAGTTCTTC TRBV30 - - TRBJ2-1
CSVDGGGAGTGESF TGCAGCGTTGATGGCGGGGGTGCCGGGACAGGGGAATCCTTC TRBV29-1 - TRBD1 TRBJ1-2
CASSPWGAGEQYF TGTGCCAGCTCACCTTGGGGTGCGGGAGAGCAGTACTTC TRBV18 - - TRBJ2-7
CASTGSGFSTDTQYF TGTGCCAGCACCGGTAGCGGGTTTAGCACAGATACGCAGTATTTT TRBV9 - TRBD2 TRBJ2-3
CASSLGSLAGESFF TGTGCCAGCAGCTTGGGCTCTCTAGCGGGAGAGTCGTTCTTC TRBV13 - TRBD2 TRBJ2-1
CASSTRGGALTTSNQPQHF TGTGCCAGTAGTACCCGGGGGGGGGCGCTCACCACTAGCAATCAGCCCCAGCATTTT TRBV19 - - TRBJ1-5